The 25 T cell receptor beta chains in this list originate from one sample, sequenced in a study of cytomegalovirus exposure and HLA in healthy donors. This table comes from immunoSEQ multiplex PCR, and its TCRdb copy is limited to in-frame clones, with some not included. Altogether just under 65,000 clones are present, roughly 94% being singletons, with the ten largest covering over 6%. The sequenced sample was PBMCs. All receptors derive from a woman younger than 30 in good health and CMV-seropositive.

CDR3 region: CASSFGGEQYF. The CDR3 DNA is TGTGCCAGCAGCTTCGGGGGCGAGCAGTACTTC. The genes are TRBV11-2 and TRBJ2-7; the D gene is possibly TRBD2 (6 bases). Germline assignment: CDR1 SGHAT and CDR2 FQNNGV. The CDR3 runs to 11 residues. V was trimmed by 3 bases and J by 6 bases, leaving 6 bases between them.

This chain uses TRBV11-3 with TRBJ2-1; D is uncertain. The CDR3 runs 13 residues. The V end was cut by 3 bases, the J end by 2 bases, with 5 bases between. Germline CDR1 and CDR2: SGHNT and YENEEA. In nucleotides, the CDR3 is TGTGCCAGCAGCTTGAGTGCCTACAATGAGCAGTTCTTC. Translating it yields CASSLSAYNEQFF.

The CDR3 here is CASSARSQTGNEKLFF. CDR3 sequence (DNA): TGTGCCAGTAGTGCAAGAAGCCAGACGGGAAATGAAAAACTGTTTTTT. The chain is built from TRBV19 and TRBJ1-4, with unresolved D. V gave up 5 bases and J gave up 5 bases, with 18 bases separating them. This CDR3 comprises 16 residues. The germline gives CDR1 LNHDA, CDR2 SQIVND (reference sequence).

V usage is TRBV20-1 and J usage is TRBJ1-1; D uncertain. The CDR3 has 11 residues. The V end was cut by 6 bases, the J end by 6 bases, with 11 bases between. CDR1 is DFQATT, CDR2 SNEGSKA, per germline (reference sequence). The CDR3 DNA reads TGCAGTGCGTTTCCCCAGGCTGAAGCTTTCTTT. This codes for CSAFPQAEAFF.

The CDR3, as DNA: TGCAGCGTCCTAGGCGGGACTAGCGGATCCTACGAGCAGTACTTC. Amino acid sequence: CSVLGGTSGSYEQYF. The chain carries TRBV29-1 and TRBJ2-7; TRBD2 matches 11 bases. The CDR3 covers 15 residues. V lost 6 bases and J lost 1; bases outside the gene matches: 8. Germline V gives CDR1 SQVTM, CDR2 ANQGSEA.

The V call is TRBV13, the J call TRBJ2-1, with D possibly TRBD2 on 5 matching bases. V lost 2 bases and J lost 9, with 23 bases in between. There are 17 residues in the CDR3. The germline V gene encodes CDR1 PRHDT and CDR2 FYEKMQ (reference sequence). The CDR3 DNA sequence: TGTGCCAGCAGCTTACTGTACGGGTCTAGCCGAACTGGTGAGCAGTTCTTC. Its protein is CASSLLYGSSRTGEQFF.

V gene TRBV28 combines with J gene TRBJ1-1; possible D gene TRBD1, 6 bases. The CDR3 runs to 14 residues. CDR1 is MDHEN and CDR2 is SYDVKM in the germline V gene. V was trimmed by 7 bases and J by 0 bases, leaving 12 bases between them. The CDR3 here is CASKDSFMNTEAFF. In nucleotides, the CDR3 is TGTGCCAGCAAGGACAGTTTTATGAACACTGAAGCTTTCTTT.

The chain couples TRBV9 to TRBJ2-2; D is undetermined. CDR3 length: 15 residues. Between the trimmed V and J ends, which lost 0 bases and 5 bases, there was a span of 11 bases. CDR1 and CDR2 (germline): SGDLS, YYNGEE. The CDR3 DNA is TGTGCCAGCAGCGTAGCTGGATTACTAACCGGGGAGCTGTTTTTT. Translation gives CASSVAGLLTGELFF.

V gene TRBV9 combines with J gene TRBJ1-4; D is undetermined. CDR3 length: 15 residues. Trimming removed 0 bases at V and 3 bases at J, with 9 bases between. The V gene's germline CDR1 is SGDLS and CDR2 YYNGEE. This CDR3 reads CASSVAGRANEKLFF. The CDR3 nucleotides are TGTGCCAGCAGCGTAGCCGGTCGGGCTAATGAAAAACTGTTTTTT.

The sample holds one count of this clone. The rearrangement joins TRBV4-2 to TRBJ2-1, with 7 positions matching TRBD2. The CDR3 has 14 residues. J lost 4 bases, V lost 7 bases, and 7 bases had no gene match. CDR1 is LGHNA and CDR2 is YNFKEQ in the germline V gene. The CDR3 DNA reads as TGTGCCAGCAAAGGGCTGGGACTATACAATGAGCAGTTCTTC. Protein sequence: CASKGLGLYNEQFF.

V usage is TRBV18 and J usage is TRBJ2-3, with 10 bases identical to TRBD2. The germline V gene has CDR1 KGHSH and CDR2 LQKENI. Trimming removed 2 bases from V and 7 bases from J; junction bases left unmatched: 3. CDR3 size: 14 residues. CDR3 loop: CASSPGSGGHTQYF. The CDR3 DNA reads as TGTGCCAGCTCACCAGGTAGCGGGGGGCATACGCAGTATTTT.

J is TRBJ2-7 and V is TRBV30, with 8 positions matching TRBD2. Germline-derived CDR1 and CDR2 are GTSNPN and SVGIG (reference sequence). CDR3 length equals 13 residues. V shed 2 bases, J shed 6 bases, and the junction held 6 bases outside the gene matches. The CDR3 loop is CAWSTGGVGEQYF. In DNA, the CDR3 is TGTGCCTGGAGTACGGGAGGGGTTGGCGAGCAGTACTTC.

The genes are TRBV25-1 and TRBJ2-6, with 7 bases identical to TRBD1. Germline CDR1 is MGHDK and CDR2 is SYGVNS. This CDR3 region has 17 residues. J was trimmed by 0 bases and V by 5 bases; bases with no gene match: 7. The CDR3 DNA reads as TGTGCCAGCAGTACCAGGGGGTTAAGCTCTGGGGCCAACGTCCTGACTTTC. The encoded protein is CASSTRGLSSGANVLTF.

Here the CDR3 DNA reads TGTGCCAGCAGGGTCCCCCTCTACAGGGGTAGCAATCAGCCCCAGCATTTT. Translating gives CASRVPLYRGSNQPQHF. The chain joins TRBV28 to TRBJ1-5, with 7 bases that match TRBD1. Germline V CDR1 and CDR2: MDHEN, SYDVKM. V shed 6 bases, J shed 0 bases, and the junction held 11 bases outside the gene matches. This CDR3 is built from 17 residues.

This clone appeared a few times. The chain recombines TRBV29-1 with TRBJ2-7; perhaps TRBD1 as D (6 bases). The CDR3 has 16 amino acids. V shed 4 bases and J shed 3 bases, with 22 bases lying between them. CDR1 is SQVTM and CDR2 is ANQGSEA in the germline V gene. Here the CDR3 DNA reads TGCAGCGTTGTCATGCAGGGGCCTTCACCTTTCTACGAGCAGTACTTC. Translating gives CSVVMQGPSPFYEQYF.

V gene TRBV5-5 combines with J gene TRBJ1-3; 7 nucleotides match TRBD1. Germline assignment: CDR1 SGHKS and CDR2 YYEKEE (reference sequence). This CDR3 contains 14 residues. V shed 7 bases, J shed 0 bases, and the junction held 4 bases outside the gene matches. CDR3 region: CASYRGSSGNTIYF. Here the CDR3 DNA reads TGTGCCAGCTACAGGGGAAGCTCTGGAAACACCATATATTTT.

The chain carries TRBV7-8 and TRBJ2-7; tentatively, D is TRBD1 (5 bases). Germline CDR1 reads SGHVS; CDR2 reads FQNEAQ. V lost 1 base and J 7 bases, leaving 8 bases between the germline ends. The CDR3 covers 12 residues. CDR3: CASSLVGLEQYF. Here the CDR3 DNA reads TGTGCCAGCAGCTTAGTGGGGCTGGAGCAGTACTTC.

This rearrangement joins TRBV6-1 to TRBJ1-2; 7 bases match TRBD1. The CDR3 spans 16 residues. Germline CDR1 and CDR2: MNHNS and SASEGT. Trimming removed 2 bases from V and 4 bases from J; junction bases left unmatched: 10. The CDR3 nucleotides are TGTGCCAGCAGTGAATTCCTCGAAGGGGGCGGCTATGGCTACACCTTC. Encoded protein: CASSEFLEGGGYGYTF.

CDR3 protein: CASSSGTGGDEQFF. The CDR3 DNA sequence: TGCGCCAGCAGCTCTGGGACAGGGGGCGATGAGCAGTTCTTC. This chain links TRBV4-3 with TRBJ2-1; 12 bases line up with TRBD1. The ends lost 5 bases at V and 8 bases at J; junction bases unmatched: 4. The CDR3 runs 14 residues. Germline CDR1 is LGHNA and CDR2 is YSLEER.

This chain links TRBV5-3 with TRBJ2-3, with a weak D call TRBD2 (5 bases). TRBV5-3 is an ORF, and what it does is uncertain. This CDR3 comprises 14 residues. V was cut by 1 base and J by 3 bases, with 9 bases left in between. CDR3 in DNA: TGTGCCAGAAGCTTGTGTCGGGAAACAGATACGCAGTATTTT. Its translation is CARSLCRETDTQYF.

V usage is TRBV7-2 and J usage is TRBJ1-5; no clear D gene. CDR1 is SGHTA, CDR2 FQGNSA, per germline. Deletions cut 3 bases from V and 3 bases from J, with 6 bases between. CDR3 size: 13 residues. CDR3 DNA sequence: TGTGCCAGCAGCTTTGACTCCAATCAGCCCCAGCATTTT. It specifies CASSFDSNQPQHF.

The chain joins TRBV2 to TRBJ2-1, with TRBD2 identical over 11 bases. This CDR3 is 16 amino acids long. The V segment lost 7 bases and the J segment 2 bases; nucleotides outside the gene matches: 7. Germline CDR1 is SNHLY and CDR2 is FYNNEI. CDR3 sequence: CASIGTSGPAYNEQFF. Here the CDR3 DNA reads TGTGCCAGCATCGGGACTAGCGGACCCGCCTACAATGAGCAGTTCTTC.

The rearrangement joins TRBV27 to TRBJ1-5; unclear D gene. Germline V gene sequence: CDR1 MNHEY, CDR2 SMNVEV (reference sequence). The CDR3 contains 17 residues. V was cut by 0 bases and J by 7 bases, with 19 bases left in between. CDR3 sequence: CASSLSGRNPRRQPQHF. The CDR3 DNA is TGTGCCAGCAGTTTATCGGGTCGAAACCCTCGGAGGCAGCCCCAGCATTTT.

The rearrangement uses TRBV9 and TRBJ2-7, with 8 bases matching TRBD1. CDR3 size: 14 residues. V lost 4 bases and J lost 0; bases outside the gene matches: 3. The germline V gene has CDR1 SGDLS and CDR2 YYNGEE. DNA for the CDR3: TGTGCCAGCAGCCCCAGGGGGCCCTCCTACGAGCAGTACTTC. Residues: CASSPRGPSYEQYF.

The rearrangement joins TRBV2 to TRBJ2-5, with 7 bases lining up with TRBD1. V dropped 7 bases and J dropped 1; count of bases not matched to a gene: 6. This CDR3 has 14 residues. The germline V gene encodes CDR1 SNHLY and CDR2 FYNNEI. CDR3 nucleotides: TGTGCCAGCAACGTCAGGGGGACCCAAGAGACCCAGTACTTC. It is translated as CASNVRGTQETQYF.